These 32 T cell receptor beta chains were sequenced from one sample in a study of read filtering for tumor transcriptome and immune sequencing. This library used around 400 ng RNA and molecular barcoded adaptors spanning alpha/delta and beta/gamma chains. TCRdb fed the reads into MiXCR, producing one record per CDR3 protein. In the table there are approximately 58,000 distinct CDR3 sequences, 20% to 25% of which are singletons. The sequencing sample was made of a population of CD138-negative cells sorted from bone marrow. These receptor sequences come from a donor over 35 with multiple myeloma.

There are many counts of this clonotype. This rearrangement joins TRBV7-6 to TRBJ2-7; no definite D call. CDR3 length: 14 residues. The V gene lost 4 bases and the J gene lost 2 bases, with 12 bases spanning the gap. Germline V gene sequence: CDR1 SGHVS, CDR2 FNYEAQ. CDR3: CASSSNGPTYEQYF. The CDR3 DNA follows: TGTGCCAGCAGCTCTAACGGGCCAACCTACGAGCAGTACTTC.

This clonotype showed up many times. This chain links TRBV29-1 with TRBJ2-1; a possible D gene is TRBD1 (5 bases). Germline lookup yields CDR1 SQVTM and CDR2 ANQGSEA. The CDR3 consists of 11 residues. The CDR3 sequence: CSIQDNNEQFF. In DNA form, the CDR3 reads TGCAGTATACAGGACAACAATGAGCAGTTCTTC.

Turning to this clonotype: This clone may be a read error of a much larger clone one base away. The chain uses TRBV28 and TRBJ2-2; D unclear. Trimming cost V 6 bases and J 4 bases, with 15 bases left between them. This CDR3 has 15 residues. Germline CDR1 and CDR2: MDHEN and SYDVKM. Here the CDR3 reads CASRTARVGTGELFF. DNA of the CDR3: TGTGCCAGCAGGACCGCGAGAGTGGGCACCGGGGAGCTGTTTTTT. The full variable domain, its missing parts supplied by reference TRBV28 and TRBJ2-2, is DVKVTQSSRYLVKRTGEKVFLECVQDMDHENMFWYRQDPGLGLRLIYFSYDVKMKEKGDIPEGYSVSREKKERFSLILESASTNQTSMYLCASRTARVGTGELFFGEGSRLTVL.

In its sample, this clonotype was seen many times. The chain couples TRBV29-1 to TRBJ1-2; D remains unclear. V was pared by 4 bases and J by 3 bases, with 9 bases between. This CDR3 spans 12 amino acids. In germline, CDR1 is SQVTM, CDR2 ANQGSEA. DNA for the CDR3: TGCAGCGTTGGTGAGGGAGACTATGGCTACACCTTC. Residues: CSVGEGDYGYTF.

This clonotype was recorded a few times. The V gene is TRBV4-1, the J gene TRBJ1-5; weak D call: TRBD1 (5 bases). Trimming removed 3 bases at V and 5 bases at J, with 14 bases between. The CDR3 spans 15 residues. Germline V CDR1 and CDR2: MGHRA, YSYEKL. The CDR3: CASSQGHQGHQPQHF. The CDR3 DNA reads TGCGCCAGCAGCCAGGGCCACCAGGGCCATCAGCCCCAGCATTTT.

This clonotype was found many times. The chain joins TRBV6-5 to TRBJ2-5; tentatively, D is TRBD1 or TRBD2 (5 bases each). This CDR3 is 13 amino acids long. V lost 2 bases and J 11 bases, leaving 15 bases between the germline ends. Germline V gene lookup returns CDR1 MNHEY and CDR2 SVGAGI. The CDR3 protein is CASSYDQGGWQYF. The CDR3 DNA is TGTGCCAGCAGTTACGATCAGGGCGGGTGGCAGTACTTC.

This clonotype occurred many times. A clone one base away is much larger, so this may be a read error. The rearrangement uses TRBV13 and TRBJ2-3; D gene unclear. The CDR3 loop spans 12 amino acids. With 1 base removed from V and 4 bases from J, the gap between germline ends came to 3 bases. Per the germline V gene, CDR1 is PRHDT and CDR2 is FYEKMQ (reference sequence). Here the CDR3 reads CASSLVSDTQYF. CDR3 coding DNA: TGTGCCAGCAGCTTAGTTTCAGATACGCAGTATTTT.

A remark on this clonotype: With only one base between it and a far larger clone, this is likely a read error. The CDR3 bases are TGTGCCACCGGGACAGGGGATATCAATCAGCCCCAGCATTTT. Encoded protein: CATGTGDINQPQHF. The rearrangement uses TRBV10-1 and TRBJ1-5; 10 bases are a match to TRBD1. The CDR3 runs 14 residues. Germline lookup yields CDR1 WNHNN and CDR2 SYGVQD (reference sequence).

This clonotype was seen repeatedly, ten times or more. The chain is built from TRBV15 and TRBJ2-2; D gene ambiguous. The CDR3 runs 14 residues. V lost 5 bases, J lost 2 bases, and 9 bases lay in between. CDR1 is LNHNV, CDR2 YYDKDF, per germline (reference sequence). The CDR3 DNA sequence: TGTGCCACCAGCCGACACCTAAACACCGGGGAGCTGTTTTTT. It is translated as CATSRHLNTGELFF.

This clonotype was recorded many times. The V call is TRBV4-1, the J call TRBJ2-2; possibly TRBD2 for D (5 bases). Germline loops: CDR1 MGHRA, CDR2 YSYEKL. The V gene lost 4 bases and the J gene lost 1 base, with 16 bases spanning the gap. The CDR3 has 17 residues. The CDR3 DNA follows: TGCGCCAGCAGCCTCCGGCCCGGCGCGGGGAACACCGGGGAGCTGTTTTTT. Amino acids: CASSLRPGAGNTGELFF.

This clonotype was seen ten or more times. V gene TRBV5-1 combines with J gene TRBJ2-2; 7 nucleotides line up with TRBD2. Looked up from germline, CDR1 is SGHRS and CDR2 is YFSETQ. This CDR3 is built from 16 residues. V was clipped by 3 bases and J by 0 bases; unmatched bases: 5. The CDR3 sequence is CASSWEGRPNTGELFF. The DNA for the CDR3 is TGCGCCAGCAGCTGGGAGGGGCGACCGAACACCGGGGAGCTGTTTTTT. The variable domain in full, completed from reference TRBV5-1 and TRBJ2-2, reads KAGVTQTPRYLIKTRGQQVTLSCSPISGHRSVSWYQQTPGQGLQFLFEYFSETQRNKGNFPGRFSGRQFSNSRSEMNVSTLELGDSALYLCASSWEGRPNTGELFFGEGSRLTVL.

On this clonotype itself: It may be a read error: a sequence one base away is much more abundant. The CDR3 DNA reads as TGTGCCAGCAGCCCCGCAGACTCGCATACCAACGAGCAGTACTTC. Translation: CASSPADSHTNEQYF. The chain recombines TRBV9 with TRBJ2-7; D remains ambiguous. CDR3 size: 15 residues. Looked up from germline, CDR1 is SGDLS and CDR2 is YYNGEE. The ends were cut back, 4 bases at V and 5 bases at J, with 19 bases in the middle.

This clonotype has at least ten counts. The V call is TRBV4-1, the J call TRBJ1-4; the match to TRBD1 covers 7 bases. The V and J ends lost 1 base and 5 bases, in that order; junction bases with no gene match: 7. Germline values: CDR1 MGHRA, CDR2 YSYEKL. CDR3 length: 16 amino acids. CDR3 in DNA: TGCGCCAGCAGCCAAGGAGGATCGGACAGGAATGAAAAACTGTTTTTT. It specifies CASSQGGSDRNEKLFF.

This clonotype was picked up many times. V gene TRBV20-1 combines with J gene TRBJ1-1, with 8 bases fitting TRBD1. CDR1 is DFQATT, CDR2 SNEGSKA, per germline (reference sequence). The CDR3 loop spans 15 amino acids. With V trimmed by 4 bases and J by 1 base, 8 bases remained unmatched. The CDR3 sequence is CSAIRDRSRNTEAFF. The CDR3 DNA reads TGCAGTGCTATCCGGGACAGGAGTAGGAACACTGAAGCTTTCTTT.

V gene TRBV5-1 combines with J gene TRBJ2-7; 11 bases line up with TRBD2. Germline trimming cut 2 bases from V and 5 bases from J; bases unmatched to any gene: 6. The germline V gene encodes CDR1 SGHRS and CDR2 YFSETQ. The CDR3 extends over 15 amino acids. Written as DNA, the CDR3 is TGCGCCAGCAGCTTCACTAGCGGGAGAATGGACGAGCAGTACTTC. Protein sequence: CASSFTSGRMDEQYF.

This clonotype was picked up many times. The V gene is TRBV5-1, the J gene TRBJ2-1, with 11 bases aligning to TRBD2. The length of the CDR3 is 17 residues. Germline V gene sequence: CDR1 SGHRS, CDR2 YFSETQ. V was pared by 3 bases and J by 3 bases, with 8 bases of the junction left unmatched. The chain's CDR3 is CASSSNLAGGIYNEQFF. Here the CDR3 DNA reads TGCGCCAGCAGCTCGAACCTAGCGGGAGGTATCTACAATGAGCAGTTCTTC.

This clonotype turned up a few times. V gene TRBV9 combines with J gene TRBJ2-3; weak D call: TRBD1 (6 bases). Germline V gene data show CDR1 as SGDLS and CDR2 as YYNGEE. The CDR3 contains 14 residues. The germline V and J ends were trimmed by 2 bases and 5 bases, with 12 bases remaining between them. The CDR3, as DNA: TGTGCCAGCAGCGTGCAGGGGCCGGGAGATACGCAGTATTTT. Protein product: CASSVQGPGDTQYF.

This clonotype showed up many times. The V and J genes are TRBV19 and TRBJ2-1; 12 nucleotides line up with TRBD2. This CDR3 region has 19 residues. Germline CDR1 and CDR2: LNHDA and SQIVND (reference sequence). With 9 bases clipped from V and 0 bases from J, the junction kept 15 bases outside the gene matches. The CDR3 protein is CASAAPSGRAGSSYNEQFF. CDR3 DNA sequence: TGTGCCAGCGCCGCGCCTAGCGGGAGGGCAGGGAGCTCCTACAATGAGCAGTTCTTC.

This clonotype was counted ten times or more. The genes are TRBV6-2 or TRBV6-3 and TRBJ1-1; a weak D match, TRBD1 (5 bases). V was pared by 6 bases and J by 1 base, with 15 bases between. The germline V gene has CDR1 MNHEY and CDR2 SVGEGT. The CDR3 is 15 amino acids. The CDR3 DNA sequence: TGTGCCAGCAGAAGGGGCGGGCAGGGGAACACTGAAGCTTTCTTT. Protein product: CASRRGGQGNTEAFF.

This clonotype showed up many times. V and J are TRBV28 and TRBJ2-1; 14 nucleotides line up with TRBD2. Trimming took 8 bases from V and 6 from J; bases not matched to a gene: 6. The germline CDR1 and CDR2 sequences are MDHEN and SYDVKM. This CDR3 region has 15 residues. The CDR3 spells CASGLTSGRANEQFF. The CDR3 DNA reads as TGTGCCAGCGGCTTGACTAGCGGGAGGGCCAATGAGCAGTTCTTC.

This clonotype was detected only a few times. The CDR3 nucleotides are TGCAGTGCTCGTGGGACAATCCAAGAGACCCAGTACTTC. Protein: CSARGTIQETQYF. V and J are TRBV20-1 and TRBJ2-5, with D perhaps TRBD1 (6 bases). Germline V lookup: CDR1 DFQATT, CDR2 SNEGSKA (reference sequence). The CDR3 runs 13 residues. V was pared by 5 bases and J by 1 base, with 11 bases between.

This chain uses TRBV5-4 with TRBJ2-1; D uncertain. CDR3 length equals 16 residues. Trimming shortened V by 7 bases and J by 5 bases, and 22 bases separated the two germline ends. Germline V gene sequence: CDR1 SGHNT, CDR2 YYREEE (reference sequence). This chain's CDR3 is CASRPRLACRDNEQFF. In DNA, the CDR3 is TGTGCCAGCCGCCCCCGTCTGGCGTGCCGGGACAATGAGCAGTTCTTC. Combining the CDR3 with reference TRBV5-4 and TRBJ2-1 gives the whole variable domain ETGVTQSPTHLIKTRGQQVTLRCSSQSGHNTVSWYQQALGQGPQFIFQYYREEENGRGNFPPRFSGLQFPNYSSELNVNALELDDSALYLCASRPRLACRDNEQFFGPGTRLTVL.

With regard to this clonotype: Because the CDR3 is missing its conserved closing phenylalanine or tryptophan, this is likely a read error. The chain links TRBV29-1 to TRBJ1-1, with D tentatively TRBD1 (6 bases). The CDR3 covers 14 residues. Between the trimmed V and J ends, which lost 7 bases and 4 bases, there was a span of 19 bases. In germline, CDR1 is SQVTM, CDR2 ANQGSEA. CDR3 DNA sequence: TGCAGCGCAAATACAGGGCATGGGGTCACTGAAGCTTTCTCT. This sequence encodes CSANTGHGVTEAFS.

This clonotype was observed at least ten times. V and J are TRBV5-4 and TRBJ1-2, with TRBD1 identical over 7 bases. The CDR3 runs 15 residues. Germline V CDR1 and CDR2: SGHNT, YYREEE (reference sequence). V was pared by 4 bases and J by 0 bases, with 6 bases of the junction left unmatched. The CDR3 spells CASSTGQLANYGYTF. DNA of the CDR3: TGTGCCAGCAGCACGGGACAGTTAGCTAACTATGGCTACACCTTC.

For this clonotype: Germline and junction disagree at one end, which may indicate a read error. The chain is built from TRBV2 and TRBJ2-1; D is unclear. This CDR3 contains 12 residues. Per germline, CDR1 SNHLY and CDR2 FYNNEI. In DNA form, the CDR3 reads TGTGCCAGCAGTGACACGGATTATGATCAGTTCTTC. This gives the protein CASSDTDYDQFF.

Remarks on this clonotype: Compared with germline, one end of the junction differs, possibly owing to a read error. The chain links TRBV5-1 to TRBJ2-6, with D tentatively TRBD1 or TRBD2 (6 bases each). CDR3 length equals 16 residues. From germline, CDR1 is SGHRS and CDR2 YFSETQ. This chain's CDR3 is CASSLTGTGGANVLAF. For the CDR3, the DNA is TGCGCCAGCAGCCTAACAGGGACTGGCGGGGCCAATGTCCTGGCTTTC.

This clonotype appeared many times. The V call is TRBV6-2 or TRBV6-3, the J call TRBJ2-3; perhaps TRBD2 as D (6 bases). Germline CDR1 and CDR2: MNHEY and SVGEGT. CDR3 size: 13 residues. The CDR3 nucleotides read TGTGCTCACCGGGGGACTAGCACAGATACGCAGTATTTT. It yields the protein CAHRGTSTDTQYF.

Regarding this clonotype: Possible read error: a much larger clone is one base away. This chain links TRBV7-9 with TRBJ1-4; D possibly corresponds to TRBD1 (5 bases). V lost 3 bases, J lost 1 base, and 15 bases lay in between. This CDR3 has 17 amino acids. Germline V gives CDR1 SEHNR, CDR2 FQNEAQ (reference sequence). DNA for the CDR3: TGTGCCAGCAGCTTGGGGCTCCTTCAGGGAACTAATGAAAAACTGTTTTTT. It encodes CASSLGLLQGTNEKLFF.

This clonotype was picked up many times. One end of the junction fails to match germline, which may point to a read error. The V and J genes are TRBV20-1 and TRBJ2-7; D uncertain. CDR3 length equals 16 residues. Germline CDR1 DFQATT, CDR2 SNEGSKA (reference sequence). CDR3 nucleotide sequence: TGCAGTGCTAGAGATCTCGATGGGAATTCGCCCTACGGGCAGTACTTC. Amino acids: CSARDLDGNSPYGQYF.

This clonotype was picked up a small number of times. The junction does not match germline at one end; this may be a read error. The chain uses TRBV14 and TRBJ2-5; no clear D. Per the germline V gene, CDR1 is SGHDN and CDR2 is FVKESK. The CDR3 runs 11 residues. CDR3 bases: TGTGCCGGCAGTCATGCCGAGACCCAGTACTTC. Translated: CAGSHAETQYF.

The chain combines TRBV11-2 with TRBJ1-5; 7 nucleotides align to TRBD1. The CDR3 covers 15 residues. The junction had 7 bases not matched to a gene; V was cut back by 5 bases and J by 3 bases. The V gene's germline CDR1 is SGHAT and CDR2 FQNNGV. The CDR3 nucleotides read TGTGCCAGCAGCCAGTGGGGACAGCCCAATCAGCCCCAGCATTTT. It yields the protein CASSQWGQPNQPQHF.

This clonotype qualifies as medium-sized. This chain links TRBV10-3 with TRBJ2-1; D not resolved. Germline assignment: CDR1 ENHRY and CDR2 SYGVKD. The CDR3 runs to 10 residues. The ends were cut back, 10 bases at V and 9 bases at J, with 10 bases in the middle. CDR3 sequence reads: CATGEPEQFF. CDR3 coding DNA: TGTGCCACAGGAGAGCCTGAGCAGTTCTTC.